A selection of T cell receptor beta chains follows, all from one sample in a study of blood T cells in healthy people across ages. Via MiXCR, TCRdb re-called the 5' RACE reads, giving one row per CDR3 protein. The sample lists fewer than 1,000,000 distinct CDR3 sequences, about 46% occurring once. The sample comprised blood. The receptors derive from a man older than 75 in good health. Each CDR3 is given with its conserved first and last residue. Each record gives: CDR3 DNA, CDR3 protein, clone size, J gene, D gene, V gene. D genes are given only for firm matches. Clone size is stated in some rows and not others, as once, few, many or a class when expanded.

DNA: TGTGCCAGCAGCCCCTTAGAGACTAGCGGATTATCAGATACGCAGTATTTT
CDR3: CASSPLETSGLSDTQYF
size: NA
J: TRBJ2-3
D: TRBD2
V: TRBV3-1

DNA: TGCGCCAGCAGCTTAAACCGGGACATTAACACTGAAGCTTTCTTT
CDR3: CASSLNRDINTEAFF
size: few
J: TRBJ1-1
D: NA
V: TRBV5-1

DNA: TGTGCCAGTAGTACCCGACTAGCGGACCCGCCCTACGAGCAGTACTTC
CDR3: CASSTRLADPPYEQYF
size: NA
J: TRBJ2-7
D: TRBD2
V: TRBV19

DNA: TGCGCCAGCAGCTTGGCTAGGGCAGGTCGACGAGAGACCCAGTACTTC
CDR3: CASSLARAGRRETQYF
size: few
J: TRBJ2-5
D: NA
V: TRBV5-1

DNA: TGTGCCAGCAGCCGAGCGGAAACCGGCAGGTGTCAGCAGTACTTC
CDR3: CASSRAETGRCQQYF
size: NA
J: TRBJ2-7
D: NA
V: TRBV7-2

DNA: TGTGCCACCAGTGACTTAGATATGGACAGCTTAAACACTGAAGCTTTCTTT
CDR3: CATSDLDMDSLNTEAFF
size: few
J: TRBJ1-1
D: NA
V: TRBV24-1

DNA: TGTGCCAGCAGTTTGGGACAGAAGACCTACGAGCAGTACTTC
CDR3: CASSLGQKTYEQYF
size: many
J: TRBJ2-7
D: TRBD1
V: TRBV12-3/TRBV12-4

DNA: TGCGCCAGCAGCCTCTTACAGGGGACGAACACTGAAGCTTTCTTT
CDR3: CASSLLQGTNTEAFF
size: NA
J: TRBJ1-1
D: TRBD1
V: TRBV4-3

DNA: TGTGCCAGCAGTTTGAACTCATTTGGCACTGAAGCTTTCTTT
CDR3: CASSLNSFGTEAFF
size: NA
J: TRBJ1-1
D: NA
V: TRBV12-3/TRBV12-4

DNA: TGTGCCAGCAGCCAAGCGACTAGTCGTACAGATACGCAGTATTTT
CDR3: CASSQATSRTDTQYF
size: NA
J: TRBJ2-3
D: NA
V: TRBV3-1

DNA: TGCAGTGCTAGAGGGGGGACCGGGCAGCCCCAGCATTTT
CDR3: CSARGGTGQPQHF
size: NA
J: TRBJ1-5
D: NA
V: TRBV20-1

DNA: TGTGCCAGCAGCTCCGGTGGACAGGGGTATCAAACCTACGAGCAGTACTTC
CDR3: CASSSGGQGYQTYEQYF
size: NA
J: TRBJ2-7
D: TRBD1
V: TRBV7-6

DNA: TGTGCCAGCAGCTTGGGGGCGGGAGTAACAGATACGCAGTATTTT
CDR3: CASSLGAGVTDTQYF
size: NA
J: TRBJ2-3
D: NA
V: TRBV7-3

DNA: TGTGCCAGCATGAGGGAGGTACCAGAGGAGACCCAGTACTTC
CDR3: CASMREVPEETQYF
size: NA
J: TRBJ2-5
D: NA
V: TRBV2

DNA: TGTGCCAGCAGCTTAGGCTCTAGGGATGAGCAGTTCTTC
CDR3: CASSLGSRDEQFF
size: few
J: TRBJ2-1
D: NA
V: TRBV11-3

DNA: TGCAGTGCTAGAGGGTTGAGTTACACAGATACGCAGTATTTT
CDR3: CSARGLSYTDTQYF
size: few
J: TRBJ2-3
D: NA
V: TRBV20-1

DNA: TGTGCCAGCAGCTTCCAGGGCGATCAGCCCCAGCATTTT
CDR3: CASSFQGDQPQHF
size: many
J: TRBJ1-5
D: NA
V: TRBV11-2

DNA: TGTGCCAGCAGCTTGGGACTAGCGGGAGGTCAGACCCAGTACTTC
CDR3: CASSLGLAGGQTQYF
size: NA
J: TRBJ2-5
D: TRBD2
V: TRBV7-3

DNA: TGTGCCAGCAGCCCTGGGCCAGACCTGGGCGGGCAGTACTTC
CDR3: CASSPGPDLGGQYF
size: NA
J: TRBJ2-5
D: NA
V: TRBV11-3

DNA: TGCAGTGCTGCCGGGACAGGGCCCATAAGTGAGCAGTTCTTC
CDR3: CSAAGTGPISEQFF
size: NA
J: TRBJ2-1
D: TRBD1
V: TRBV20-1

DNA: TGTGCCAGCAGCCCGGGGAGGATCAATGAGCAGTTCTTC
CDR3: CASSPGRINEQFF
size: NA
J: TRBJ2-1
D: NA
V: TRBV14

DNA: TGCAGTGCTCGACTGACTAGCGGGGGGTCCCAGGCGCAGTTCTTC
CDR3: CSARLTSGGSQAQFF
size: NA
J: TRBJ2-1
D: TRBD2
V: TRBV20-1

DNA: TGTGCCAGCACCAAAGGAGTCCGGGGGATAAAGACCCAGTACTTC
CDR3: CASTKGVRGIKTQYF
size: few
J: TRBJ2-5
D: NA
V: TRBV7-2

DNA: TGTGCCAGCAGTTTAGGCGGGACAGCTGATCAGCCCCAGCATTTT
CDR3: CASSLGGTADQPQHF
size: NA
J: TRBJ1-5
D: TRBD1
V: TRBV28

DNA: TGCAGCGTTGAAGATTTGATTGCAGGGGGGAGAGAGACCCAGTACTTC
CDR3: CSVEDLIAGGRETQYF
size: many
J: TRBJ2-5
D: NA
V: TRBV29-1

DNA: TGCGCCAGCAGCTTGGCCGAGGGGGGCTCTGGCTACACCTTC
CDR3: CASSLAEGGSGYTF
size: once
J: TRBJ1-2
D: NA
V: TRBV5-1

DNA: TGTGCCAGCAGTTACTCTACAGCCTATGGCTACACCTTC
CDR3: CASSYSTAYGYTF
size: NA
J: TRBJ1-2
D: NA
V: TRBV6-6

DNA: TGTGCCAGCAGCCCGGGACATGAGGCCTACGAGCAGTACTTC
CDR3: CASSPGHEAYEQYF
size: few
J: TRBJ2-7
D: NA
V: TRBV7-9

DNA: TGTGCCAGCAGCACGGGACTAGCGGGTTTGGCAGATACGCAGTATTTT
CDR3: CASSTGLAGLADTQYF
size: NA
J: TRBJ2-3
D: TRBD2
V: TRBV7-2

DNA: TGTGCCAGCAGCTTTGTTAGCAGCCAAGAGACCCAGTACTTC
CDR3: CASSFVSSQETQYF
size: few
J: TRBJ2-5
D: NA
V: TRBV7-2

DNA: TGTGCCAGCAGCTCCGGGACTAGCCCGCCTGATGAGCAGTTCTTC
CDR3: CASSSGTSPPDEQFF
size: NA
J: TRBJ2-1
D: TRBD2
V: TRBV9

DNA: TGCAGTGCTGGCACGGACGGAAGCTCCTACGAGCAGTACTTC
CDR3: CSAGTDGSSYEQYF
size: NA
J: TRBJ2-7
D: NA
V: TRBV20-1

DNA: TGTGCCAGCAGCCAAGGACTGTCGCGGGAGCAGTACTTC
CDR3: CASSQGLSREQYF
size: few
J: TRBJ2-7
D: NA
V: TRBV14

DNA: TGTGCCATCAGTGTTTTAGCGGGAGTAGAGCAGTACTTC
CDR3: CAISVLAGVEQYF
size: many
J: TRBJ2-7
D: TRBD2
V: TRBV10-3

DNA: TGTGCCAGCAGCTTACGGGGTGGGTACACTGAAGCTTTCTTT
CDR3: CASSLRGGYTEAFF
size: NA
J: TRBJ1-1
D: NA
V: TRBV7-2

DNA: TGCAGCGCCAGACCCGGGACTACAGAGACCCAGTACTTC
CDR3: CSARPGTTETQYF
size: few
J: TRBJ2-5
D: TRBD2
V: TRBV29-1

DNA: TGTGCCAGCAGCTTAGCGTTGACAGGGGGAAATGAGCAGTTCTTC
CDR3: CASSLALTGGNEQFF
size: NA
J: TRBJ2-1
D: TRBD1
V: TRBV7-9

DNA: TGCAGCGTTGCCCGGTTCACAAGCGACGAGCGGTACTTC
CDR3: CSVARFTSDERYF
size: NA
J: TRBJ2-7
D: NA
V: TRBV29-1

DNA: TGCAGCGGACGGGATGCGTGGGACCCAGATACGCAGTATTTT
CDR3: CSGRDAWDPDTQYF
size: few
J: TRBJ2-3
D: NA
V: TRBV29-1

DNA: TGTGCCAGCAGCGTAGCGCCTAGCGGGGGGGCCAATGAGCAGTTCTTC
CDR3: CASSVAPSGGANEQFF
size: NA
J: TRBJ2-1
D: TRBD2
V: TRBV9

DNA: TGTGCCAGCAGCCAAGGCAGGGTCCGAGAGACCCAGTACTTC
CDR3: CASSQGRVRETQYF
size: few
J: TRBJ2-5
D: NA
V: TRBV3-1

DNA: TGCAGTGCTAGAGCGAGACTAGCGACCAATGAGCAGTTCTTC
CDR3: CSARARLATNEQFF
size: many
J: TRBJ2-1
D: TRBD2
V: TRBV20-1

DNA: TGCAGTGCTAGAACCAGGGGGCGAGGGAACTATGGCTACACCTTC
CDR3: CSARTRGRGNYGYTF
size: NA
J: TRBJ1-2
D: TRBD1
V: TRBV20-1

DNA: TGCAGTGCGGCGACTAGCGGGAGGGCCGATGAGCAGTTCTTC
CDR3: CSAATSGRADEQFF
size: few
J: TRBJ2-1
D: TRBD2
V: TRBV20-1

DNA: TGCAGTGCTAGTGGCGGGAGGGCCATAAATGAGCAGTTCTTC
CDR3: CSASGGRAINEQFF
size: few
J: TRBJ2-1
D: TRBD2
V: TRBV20-1

DNA: TGTGCCACCAACCAACAGGGGGCTTCCTACGAGCGGTACTTC
CDR3: CATNQQGASYERYF
size: few
J: TRBJ2-7
D: TRBD1
V: TRBV10-3

DNA: TGCAGCGTTGAAAAAGGGACAGGGGGCGTCTATGGCTACACCTTC
CDR3: CSVEKGTGGVYGYTF
size: few
J: TRBJ1-2
D: TRBD1
V: TRBV29-1

DNA: TGTGCCAGCAGACCGAGCGGACTAGTCCAAGAGACCCAGTACTTC
CDR3: CASRPSGLVQETQYF
size: many
J: TRBJ2-5
D: TRBD2
V: TRBV12-3/TRBV12-4

DNA: TGTGCCAGCAGTGAGGGGAGGGCTGAGCGGTCCGGCATGCTGTACTTC
CDR3: CASSEGRAERSGMLYF
size: NA
J: TRBJ2-7
D: TRBD2
V: TRBV2

DNA: TGCGCCAGCAGCTGGGAACCTAGCTCCCACAATGAGCAGTTCTTC
CDR3: CASSWEPSSHNEQFF
size: few
J: TRBJ2-1
D: NA
V: TRBV5-1

DNA: TGTGCCAGCAGTTTCACATATAGACAGGGAGAAGAGACCCAGTACTTC
CDR3: CASSFTYRQGEETQYF
size: few
J: TRBJ2-5
D: TRBD1
V: TRBV28